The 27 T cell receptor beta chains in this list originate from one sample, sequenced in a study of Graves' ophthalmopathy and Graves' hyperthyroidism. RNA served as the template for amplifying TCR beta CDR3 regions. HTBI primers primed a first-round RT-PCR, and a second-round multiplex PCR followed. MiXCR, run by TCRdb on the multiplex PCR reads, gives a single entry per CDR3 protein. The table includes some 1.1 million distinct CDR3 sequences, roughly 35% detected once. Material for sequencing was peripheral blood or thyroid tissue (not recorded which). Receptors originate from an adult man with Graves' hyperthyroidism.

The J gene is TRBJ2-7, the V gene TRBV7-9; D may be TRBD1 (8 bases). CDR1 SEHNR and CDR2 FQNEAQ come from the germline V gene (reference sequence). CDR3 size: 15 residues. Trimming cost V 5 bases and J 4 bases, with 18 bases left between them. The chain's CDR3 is CASSPQLQGGYEQYF. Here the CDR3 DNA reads TGTGCCAGCAGCCCACAGTTACAGGGGGGGTACGAGCAGTACTTC.

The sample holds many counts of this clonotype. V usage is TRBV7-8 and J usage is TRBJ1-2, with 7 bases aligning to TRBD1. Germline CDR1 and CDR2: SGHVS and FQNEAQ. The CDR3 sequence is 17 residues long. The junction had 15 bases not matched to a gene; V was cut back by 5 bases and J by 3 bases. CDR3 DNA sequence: TGTGCCAGCAGCCAAGGCAGGGATGGGACAGAGTACTATGGCTACACCTTC. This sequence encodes CASSQGRDGTEYYGYTF.

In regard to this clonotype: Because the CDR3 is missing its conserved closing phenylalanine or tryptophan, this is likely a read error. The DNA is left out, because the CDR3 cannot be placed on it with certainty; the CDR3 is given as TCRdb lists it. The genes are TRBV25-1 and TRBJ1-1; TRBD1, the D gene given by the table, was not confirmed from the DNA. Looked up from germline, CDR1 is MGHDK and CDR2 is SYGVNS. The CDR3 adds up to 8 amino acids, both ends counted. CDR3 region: CASSGTLQ.

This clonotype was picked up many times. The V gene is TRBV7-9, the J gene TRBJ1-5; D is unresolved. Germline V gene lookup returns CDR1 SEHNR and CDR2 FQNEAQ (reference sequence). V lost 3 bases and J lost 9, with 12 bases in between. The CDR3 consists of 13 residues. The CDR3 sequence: CASSFGPAGPQHF. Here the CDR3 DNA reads TGTGCCAGCAGCTTCGGTCCCGCCGGGCCCCAGCATTTT.

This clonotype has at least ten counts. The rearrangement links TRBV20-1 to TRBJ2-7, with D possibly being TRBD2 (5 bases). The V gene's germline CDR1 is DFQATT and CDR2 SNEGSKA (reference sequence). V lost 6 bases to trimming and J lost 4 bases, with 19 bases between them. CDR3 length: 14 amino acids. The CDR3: CSARHEGRRYEQYF. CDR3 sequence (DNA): TGCAGTGCACGCCATGAGGGCAGAAGATACGAGCAGTACTTC.

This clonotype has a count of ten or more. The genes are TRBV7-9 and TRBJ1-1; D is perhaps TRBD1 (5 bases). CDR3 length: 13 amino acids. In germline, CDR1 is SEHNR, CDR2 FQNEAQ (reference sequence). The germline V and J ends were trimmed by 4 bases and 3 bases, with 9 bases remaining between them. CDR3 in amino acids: CASSYWGDTEAFF. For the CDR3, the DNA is TGTGCCAGCAGCTATTGGGGGGACACTGAAGCTTTCTTT.

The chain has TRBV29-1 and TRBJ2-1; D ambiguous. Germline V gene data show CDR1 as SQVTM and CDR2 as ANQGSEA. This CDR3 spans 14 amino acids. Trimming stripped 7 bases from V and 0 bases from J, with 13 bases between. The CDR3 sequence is CSGNGRSSYNEQFF. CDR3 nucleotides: TGCAGCGGGAACGGAAGGAGCTCCTACAATGAGCAGTTCTTC.

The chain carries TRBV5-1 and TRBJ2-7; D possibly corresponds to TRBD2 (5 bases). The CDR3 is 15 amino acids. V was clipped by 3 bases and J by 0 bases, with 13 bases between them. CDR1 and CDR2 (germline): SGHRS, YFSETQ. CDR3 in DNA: TGCGCCAGCAGCTCCCCACCGGGGTACTCCTACGAGCAGTACTTC. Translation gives CASSSPPGYSYEQYF.

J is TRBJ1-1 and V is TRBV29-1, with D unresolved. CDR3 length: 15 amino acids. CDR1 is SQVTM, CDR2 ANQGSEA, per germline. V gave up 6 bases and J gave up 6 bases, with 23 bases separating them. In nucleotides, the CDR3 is TGCAGCGTCAAGCCACTGGGCGGAGTAAACCCTGAAGCTTTCTTT. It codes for CSVKPLGGVNPEAFF.

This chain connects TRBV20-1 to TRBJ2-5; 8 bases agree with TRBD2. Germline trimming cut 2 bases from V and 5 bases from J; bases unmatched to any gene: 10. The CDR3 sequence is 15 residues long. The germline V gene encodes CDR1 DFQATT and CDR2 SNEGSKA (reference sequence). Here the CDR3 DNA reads TGCAGTGCTAGATGGTCGGGAGGGCCCTACGAGACCCAGTACTTC. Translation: CSARWSGGPYETQYF.

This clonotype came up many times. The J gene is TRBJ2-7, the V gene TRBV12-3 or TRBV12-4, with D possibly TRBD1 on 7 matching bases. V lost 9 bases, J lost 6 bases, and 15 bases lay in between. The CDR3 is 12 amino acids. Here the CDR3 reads CASRQGLGEQYF. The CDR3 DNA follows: TGTGCCAGTAGACAGGGACTCGGCGAGCAGTACTTC.

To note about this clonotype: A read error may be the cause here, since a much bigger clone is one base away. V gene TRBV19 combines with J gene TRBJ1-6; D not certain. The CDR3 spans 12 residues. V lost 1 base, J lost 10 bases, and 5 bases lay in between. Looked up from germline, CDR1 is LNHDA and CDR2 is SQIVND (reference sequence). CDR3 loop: CASSIGESPLHF. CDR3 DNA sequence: TGTGCCAGTAGTATAGGGGAATCACCCCTCCACTTT.

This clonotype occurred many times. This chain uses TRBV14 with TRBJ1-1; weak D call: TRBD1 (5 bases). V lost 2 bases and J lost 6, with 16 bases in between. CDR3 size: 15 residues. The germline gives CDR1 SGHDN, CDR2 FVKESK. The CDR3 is CASSQSDPGYSEAFF. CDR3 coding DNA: TGTGCCAGCAGCCAATCAGATCCAGGGTATTCTGAAGCTTTCTTT.

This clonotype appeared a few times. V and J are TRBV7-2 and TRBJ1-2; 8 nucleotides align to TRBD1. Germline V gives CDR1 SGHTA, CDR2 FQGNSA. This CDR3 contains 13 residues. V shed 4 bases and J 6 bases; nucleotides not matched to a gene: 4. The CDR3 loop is CASSSTGVDGYTF. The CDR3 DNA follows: TGTGCCAGCAGCTCGACAGGGGTGGATGGCTACACCTTC.

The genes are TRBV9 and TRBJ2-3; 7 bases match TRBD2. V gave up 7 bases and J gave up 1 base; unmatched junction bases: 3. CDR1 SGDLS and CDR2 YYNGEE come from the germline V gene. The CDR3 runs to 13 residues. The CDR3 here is CASGGGGTDTQYF. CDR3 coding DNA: TGTGCCAGCGGGGGGGGGGGCACAGATACGCAGTATTTT. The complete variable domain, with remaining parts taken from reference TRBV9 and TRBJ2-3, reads DSGVTQTPKHLITATGQRVTLRCSPRSGDLSVYWYQQSLDQGLQFLIQYYNGEERAKGNILERFSAQQFPDLHSELNLSSLELGDSALYFCASGGGGTDTQYFGPGTRLTVL.

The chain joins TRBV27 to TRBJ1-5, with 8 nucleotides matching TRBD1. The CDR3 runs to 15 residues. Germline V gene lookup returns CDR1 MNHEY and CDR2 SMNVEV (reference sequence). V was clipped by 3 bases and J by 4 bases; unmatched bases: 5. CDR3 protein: CASSFGQGLNQPQHF. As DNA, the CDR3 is TGTGCCAGCAGTTTTGGACAGGGCTTGAATCAGCCCCAGCATTTT.

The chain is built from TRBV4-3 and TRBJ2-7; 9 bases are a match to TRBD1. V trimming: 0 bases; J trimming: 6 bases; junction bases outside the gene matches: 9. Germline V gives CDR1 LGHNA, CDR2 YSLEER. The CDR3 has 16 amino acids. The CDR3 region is CASSQDRGQGIGEQYF. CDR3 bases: TGCGCCAGCAGCCAAGATCGGGGACAGGGCATCGGCGAGCAGTACTTC.

CDR3 coding DNA: TGTGCCATCAGCGGACAGGGTGGAATCGGGGCTACCCAAGAGACCCAGTACTTC. Translation: CAISGQGGIGATQETQYF. The chain joins TRBV10-3 to TRBJ2-5, with 8 bases identical to TRBD1. The V segment lost 6 bases and the J segment 1 base; nucleotides outside the gene matches: 16. The germline gives CDR1 ENHRY, CDR2 SYGVKD. The CDR3 consists of 18 residues.

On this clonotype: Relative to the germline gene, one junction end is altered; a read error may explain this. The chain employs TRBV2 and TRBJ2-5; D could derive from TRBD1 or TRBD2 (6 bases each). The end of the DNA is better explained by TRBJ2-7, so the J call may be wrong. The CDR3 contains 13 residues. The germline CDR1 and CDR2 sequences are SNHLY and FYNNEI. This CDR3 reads CAGSEGGLDEQYF. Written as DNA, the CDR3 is TGTGCCGGCAGTGAAGGGGGGCTGGACGAGCAGTACTTC.

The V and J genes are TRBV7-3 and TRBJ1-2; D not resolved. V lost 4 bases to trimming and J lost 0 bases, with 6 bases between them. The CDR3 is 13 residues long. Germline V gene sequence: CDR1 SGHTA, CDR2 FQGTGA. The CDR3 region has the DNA TGTGCCAGCAGCTATTTGGCTAACTATGGCTACACCTTC. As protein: CASSYLANYGYTF.

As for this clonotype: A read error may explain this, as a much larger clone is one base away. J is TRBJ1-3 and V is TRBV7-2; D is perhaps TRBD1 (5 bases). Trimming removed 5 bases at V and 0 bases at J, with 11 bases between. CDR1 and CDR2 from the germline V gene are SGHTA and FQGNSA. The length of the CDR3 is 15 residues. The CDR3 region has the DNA TGTGCCAGCAGCCCCGGACACATCTCTGGAAACACCATATATTTT. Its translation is CASSPGHISGNTIYF. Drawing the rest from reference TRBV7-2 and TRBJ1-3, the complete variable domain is GAGVSQSPSNKVTEKGKDVELRCDPISGHTALYWYRQSLGQGLEFLIYFQGNSAPDKSGLPSDRFSAERTGGSVSTLTIQRTQQEDSAVYLCASSPGHISGNTIYFGEGSWLTVV.

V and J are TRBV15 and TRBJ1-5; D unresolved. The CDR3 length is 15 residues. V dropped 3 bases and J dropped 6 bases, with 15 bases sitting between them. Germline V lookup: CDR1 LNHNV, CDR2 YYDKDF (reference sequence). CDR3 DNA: TGTGCCACCAGCAGCTTTCTAGCGGAGGCTCAGCCCCAGCATTTT. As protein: CATSSFLAEAQPQHF. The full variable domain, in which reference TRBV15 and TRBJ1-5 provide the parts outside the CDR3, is DAMVIQNPRYQVTQFGKPVTLSCSQTLNHNVMYWYQQKSSQAPKLLFHYYDKDFNNEADTPDNFQSRRPNTSFCFLDIRSPGLGDTAMYLCATSSFLAEAQPQHFGDGTRLSIL.

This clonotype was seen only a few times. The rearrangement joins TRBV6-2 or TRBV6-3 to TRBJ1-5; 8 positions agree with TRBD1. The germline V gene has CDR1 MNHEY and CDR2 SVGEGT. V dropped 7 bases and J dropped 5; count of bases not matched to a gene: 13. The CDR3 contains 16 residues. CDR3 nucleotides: TGTGCCAGCACTCCGACAGGGGAGTCGTTTGATCAGCCCCAGCATTTT. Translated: CASTPTGESFDQPQHF.

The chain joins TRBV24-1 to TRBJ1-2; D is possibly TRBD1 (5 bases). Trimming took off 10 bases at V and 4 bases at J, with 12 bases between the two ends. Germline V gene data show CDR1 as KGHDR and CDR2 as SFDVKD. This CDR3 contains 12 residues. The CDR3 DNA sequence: TGTGCCACAGGGGACGGGGCCTATGGCTACACCTTC. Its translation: CATGDGAYGYTF.

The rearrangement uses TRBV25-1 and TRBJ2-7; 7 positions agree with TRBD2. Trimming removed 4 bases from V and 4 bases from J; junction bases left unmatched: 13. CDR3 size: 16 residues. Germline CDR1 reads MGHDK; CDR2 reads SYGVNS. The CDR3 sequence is CASSARSWGGVYEQYF. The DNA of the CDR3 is TGTGCCAGCAGTGCTAGATCCTGGGGGGGAGTGTACGAGCAGTACTTC.

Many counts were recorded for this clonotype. CDR3 residues: CASSASGTTNEKLFF. CDR3 sequence (DNA): TGTGCCAGCAGCGCGTCAGGGACAACTAATGAAAAACTGTTTTTT. J is TRBJ1-4 and V is TRBV9, with a tentative D call TRBD1 (5 bases). Trimming shortened V by 3 bases and J by 0 bases, and 9 bases separated the two germline ends. The CDR3 runs to 15 residues. Per the germline V gene, CDR1 is SGDLS and CDR2 is YYNGEE.

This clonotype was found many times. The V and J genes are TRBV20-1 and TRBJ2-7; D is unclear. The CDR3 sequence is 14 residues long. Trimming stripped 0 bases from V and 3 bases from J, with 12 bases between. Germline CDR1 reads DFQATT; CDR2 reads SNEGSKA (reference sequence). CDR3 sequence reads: CSARDPGKHYEQYF. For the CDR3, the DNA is TGCAGTGCTAGAGATCCGGGCAAGCACTACGAGCAGTACTTC.